This T cell receptor beta chain was captured in a study of blood T cell repertoires in COVID-19. Libraries were prepared by immunoSEQ multiplex PCR; TCRdb keeps only in-frame clonotypes and omits some of them. Here the sample spans approximately 200,000 clones, about 87% being singletons. This CDR3 is built from 17 residues. Trimming cost V 1 base and J 3 bases, with 15 bases left between them. The V gene's germline CDR1 is LGHNA and CDR2 YSLEER. What was sequenced was PBMCs or T cells enriched from blood (not recorded which). This chain connects TRBV4-3 to TRBJ2-2; possibly TRBD2 for D (6 bases). The TCR was taken from a man aged 25 to 40 who had recovered from COVID-19. The CDR3 DNA sequence: TGCGCCAGCAGCCAAGGAGGACATAGCGGATACACCGGGGAGCTGTTTTTT. Its protein product is CASSQGGHSGYTGELFF.